The 30 T cell receptor beta chains in this list originate from one sample, sequenced in a study of T-cell memory formation after mild COVID-19. TCRdb re-called the 5' RACE reads with MiXCR, one entry per CDR3 protein. The sample consists of 150,000 to 200,000 distinct CDR3 sequences, more than 14% of them appearing once. The sample taken for sequencing was PBMCs or a T cell subset sorted from them (not recorded which). The receptors here all came from an adult woman who had mild COVID-19 (a few samples of this study predate the infection). Cell type and time point are not known.

This clonotype has just a few counts. The V call is TRBV12-3 or TRBV12-4, the J call TRBJ2-2, with D possibly being TRBD1 (5 bases). With 6 bases removed from V and 3 bases from J, the gap between germline ends came to 8 bases. The CDR3 sequence is 13 residues long. CDR3 sequence (DNA): TGTGCCAGCAGCGCAGGGTACACCGGGGAGCTGTTTTTT. Its protein product is CASSAGYTGELFF.

This clonotype was seen a handful of times. The CDR3 coding sequence is TGCAGTGCTAGAGGGGACACTAACACTGAAGCTTTCTTT. This codes for CSARGDTNTEAFF. The chain links TRBV20-1 to TRBJ1-1; D possibly corresponds to TRBD1 (6 bases). Germline V gene lookup returns CDR1 DFQATT and CDR2 SNEGSKA (reference sequence). Trimming removed 1 base from V and 2 bases from J, with 8 bases in between. The CDR3 sequence is 13 residues long.

J is TRBJ1-4 and V is TRBV2; D possibly corresponds to TRBD1 (5 bases). Germline CDR1 and CDR2: SNHLY and FYNNEI. The CDR3 covers 15 residues. V gave up 6 bases and J gave up 6 bases, with 17 bases separating them. The CDR3 region has the DNA TGTGCCAGCAGCGCCCCGGGTCAGGGTGATGAAAAACTGTTTTTT. It is translated as CASSAPGQGDEKLFF.

This clonotype came up a few times. The J gene is TRBJ1-5, the V gene TRBV5-1, with 10 bases aligning to TRBD1. The V segment lost 4 bases and the J segment 8 bases; nucleotides outside the gene matches: 9. The CDR3 spans 15 residues. Germline-derived CDR1 and CDR2 are SGHRS and YFSETQ. CDR3 region: CASSHLGQGTEPQHF. CDR3 sequence (DNA): TGCGCCAGCAGCCACCTGGGACAGGGGACGGAGCCCCAGCATTTT.

A few counts support this clonotype. The rearrangement joins TRBV3-1 to TRBJ2-3, with TRBD2 matching 8 bases. The CDR3 is 16 residues long. V trimming: 1 base; J trimming: 1 base; junction bases outside the gene matches: 4. Per the germline V gene, CDR1 is LGHDT and CDR2 is YNNKEL (reference sequence). In nucleotides, the CDR3 is TGTGCCAGCAGCCAAGGCCTTAGCGGGGGCACAGATACGCAGTATTTT. This translates into CASSQGLSGGTDTQYF.

A few counts support this clonotype. Mismatch with germline at one junction end may stem from a read error. This rearrangement joins TRBV7-7 to TRBJ2-1, with 9 bases aligning to TRBD2. This CDR3 comprises 16 residues. Per germline, CDR1 SSHAT and CDR2 FNYEAQ (reference sequence). CDR3 region: CASSSGRTSDGNEQFF. The CDR3 coding sequence is TGTGCTAGCAGCTCTGGGCGGACTAGCGATGGAAATGAGCAGTTCTTC.

J is TRBJ2-1 and V is TRBV29-1; D is ambiguous. CDR3 length: 13 amino acids. Per germline, CDR1 SQVTM and CDR2 ANQGSEA. The V end lost 8 bases, the J end lost 3 bases, and 14 bases lay between the germline ends. CDR3 in amino acids: CSLGQNLYNEQFF. The CDR3 DNA is TGCAGCCTCGGTCAGAATCTCTACAATGAGCAGTTCTTC.

This clonotype appeared a few times. The gene calls are TRBV4-3 and TRBJ2-3; TRBD2 matches 13 bases. The germline V gene encodes CDR1 LGHNA and CDR2 YSLEER. After removal of 0 bases from V and 3 bases from J, the junction contained 6 bases not matched to a gene. There are 18 residues in the CDR3. CDR3 in DNA: TGCGCCAGCAGCCAAGATAAGGGACTAGCGGGGTTTACAGATACGCAGTATTTT. Translation gives CASSQDKGLAGFTDTQYF.

The chain has TRBV12-3 or TRBV12-4 and TRBJ1-1, with a possible D match to TRBD1 (5 bases). The germline V and J ends were trimmed by 6 bases and 4 bases, with 12 bases remaining between them. The CDR3 consists of 13 residues. In nucleotides, the CDR3 is TGTGCCAGCAGCTCGACAGCGGGCACTGAAGCTTTCTTT. This sequence encodes CASSSTAGTEAFF.

The chain recombines TRBV5-1 with TRBJ1-1, with a possible D match to TRBD1 (5 bases). CDR3 size: 16 residues. The germline V gene has CDR1 SGHRS and CDR2 YFSETQ. With 3 bases removed from V and 1 base from J, the gap between germline ends came to 16 bases. The CDR3 protein is CASSSIGGVGNTEAFF. The CDR3 DNA sequence: TGCGCCAGCAGCTCTATCGGGGGAGTAGGGAACACTGAAGCTTTCTTT.

The chain has TRBV2 and TRBJ2-7, with 8 positions matching TRBD1. V gave up 1 base and J gave up 12 bases; unmatched junction bases: 8. This CDR3 has 13 amino acids. Germline V CDR1 and CDR2: SNHLY, FYNNEI. The CDR3 is CASSEVSGTGPYF. The CDR3 DNA sequence: TGTGCCAGCAGTGAAGTGTCGGGGACAGGACCGTACTTC.

The chain combines TRBV12-3 or TRBV12-4 with TRBJ1-4; possible D gene TRBD1, 6 bases. The CDR3 length is 17 residues. V dropped 3 bases and J dropped 0 bases, with 14 bases sitting between them. CDR3 sequence (DNA): TGTGCCAGCAGTTTGGAGGACAGCCTACCAACTAATGAAAAACTGTTTTTT. Translated, it gives CASSLEDSLPTNEKLFF.

V and J are TRBV6-5 and TRBJ1-1; D not certain. There are 14 residues in the CDR3. CDR1 is MNHEY and CDR2 is SVGAGI in the germline V gene. V was cut by 4 bases and J by 0 bases, with 9 bases left in between. The CDR3 sequence: CASSSPGLNTEAFF. DNA for the CDR3: TGTGCCAGCAGTTCCCCCGGACTGAACACTGAAGCTTTCTTT.

The chain recombines TRBV7-3 with TRBJ2-3, with a weak D call TRBD2 (5 bases). Trimming took off 7 bases at V and 0 bases at J, with 17 bases between the two ends. The CDR3 has 16 residues. The germline gives CDR1 SGHTA, CDR2 FQGTGA. The CDR3 sequence is CASNEGIGGSTDTQYF. CDR3 DNA: TGTGCCAGCAATGAGGGTATTGGAGGTAGCACAGATACGCAGTATTTT.

The chain carries TRBV12-3 or TRBV12-4 and TRBJ1-6; D uncertain. This CDR3 spans 13 amino acids. V gave up 5 bases and J gave up 7 bases, with 9 bases separating them. The DNA for the CDR3 is TGTGCCAGCAGTCTCAGAGAGAATTCACCCCTCCACTTT. Translating gives CASSLRENSPLHF.

The CDR3 bases are TGTGCCAGCAGGCTCGATAGACCAAGTGCGGCTTTCTTT. As protein: CASRLDRPSAAFF. This chain connects TRBV6-2 or TRBV6-3 to TRBJ1-1; D remains unclear. The CDR3 sequence is 13 residues long. Trimming pared 6 bases from V and 11 bases from J, leaving 19 bases between. Per germline, CDR1 MNHEY and CDR2 SVGEGT.

The chain employs TRBV24-1 and TRBJ2-1; D gene uncertain. The CDR3 extends over 12 amino acids. The ends were cut back, 3 bases at V and 12 bases at J, with 11 bases in the middle. Germline V CDR1 and CDR2: KGHDR, SFDVKD. The CDR3 nucleotides read TGTGCCACCAGTGATCAGTTTAGCAGGCAGTTCTTC. Translated, it gives CATSDQFSRQFF.

The chain combines TRBV20-1 with TRBJ1-1; TRBD1 aligns across 7 bases. The CDR3 has 14 amino acids. The trim removed 2 bases at V and 6 bases at J, leaving 9 bases unmatched. CDR1 is DFQATT and CDR2 is SNEGSKA in the germline V gene (reference sequence). CDR3 DNA: TGCAGTGCTAGAAAGACAGGGCTTATGTCTGAAGCTTTCTTT. Its translation is CSARKTGLMSEAFF.

This clonotype appeared many times. This chain links TRBV7-8 with TRBJ2-7; a possible D gene is TRBD1 (7 bases). Trimming took 5 bases from V and 3 from J, leaving 23 bases between them. This CDR3 comprises 17 residues. Looked up from germline, CDR1 is SGHVS and CDR2 is FQNEAQ. The CDR3 region has the DNA TGTGCCAGCAGCCTTAGCCACGCGGGACAGCTTTTCTACGAGCAGTACTTC. Its protein is CASSLSHAGQLFYEQYF. Together with reference TRBV7-8 and TRBJ2-7, the CDR3 gives the full variable domain: GAGVSQSPRYKVAKRGQDVALRCDPISGHVSLFWYQQALGQGPEFLTYFQNEAQLDKSGLPSDRFFAERPEGSVSTLKIQRTQQEDSAVYLCASSLSHAGQLFYEQYFGPGTRLTVT.

The chain has TRBV21-1 and TRBJ2-7; the table's D call, TRBD2, was not checked against the DNA. TRBV21-1 counts as a pseudogene. The CDR3 covers 16 residues. The CDR3 is CASSQSWGKGRYEQYF. The CDR3 region has the DNA TGTGCCAGCAGCCAAAGCTGGGGGAAGGGCCGCTACGAGCAGTACTTC.

The chain links TRBV5-1 to TRBJ2-3; TRBD2 is a possible D gene (6 bases). Germline values: CDR1 SGHRS, CDR2 YFSETQ. Trimming left V 0 bases short and J 4 bases short, with 18 bases between. The CDR3 runs to 17 residues. CDR3 protein: CASSLANSGTRSDTQYF. The CDR3 region has the DNA TGCGCCAGCAGCTTGGCCAATAGCGGAACCAGGTCAGATACGCAGTATTTT.

V is TRBV7-2 and J is TRBJ1-2; no definite D call. This CDR3 is built from 12 residues. The V gene's germline CDR1 is SGHTA and CDR2 FQGNSA. V was pared by 2 bases and J by 1 base, with 2 bases between. CDR3 sequence reads: CASSLYNYGYTF. CDR3 nucleotide sequence: TGTGCCAGCAGCTTATATAACTATGGCTACACCTTC.

In this sample, this clonotype turned up many times. This chain uses TRBV6-5 with TRBJ2-7, with 9 bases that match TRBD1. J gave up 1 base and V 6 bases, and 4 bases lay outside the gene matches. From germline, CDR1 is MNHEY and CDR2 SVGAGI. The CDR3 has 14 residues. CDR3 residues: CASRPGQGSYEQYF. The CDR3 nucleotides read TGTGCCAGCAGACCGGGACAGGGTTCCTACGAGCAGTACTTC.

The J gene is TRBJ2-5, the V gene TRBV18; D is ambiguous. This CDR3 comprises 14 residues. V was shortened by 0 bases and J by 4 bases, with 9 bases between the two germline ends. The germline gives CDR1 KGHSH, CDR2 LQKENI. The CDR3 sequence: CASSPPRIGETQYF. CDR3 sequence (DNA): TGTGCCAGCTCACCACCCAGGATAGGAGAGACCCAGTACTTC.

This clonotype has a handful of counts. This chain joins TRBV28 and TRBJ2-7, with TRBD1 matching 9 bases. This CDR3 has 16 residues. J gave up 3 bases and V 6 bases, and 12 bases lay outside the gene matches. The germline gives CDR1 MDHEN, CDR2 SYDVKM. As DNA, the CDR3 is TGTGCCAGCAGCCACTTTGGTGGGACAGGGTTCTACGAGCAGTACTTC. This sequence encodes CASSHFGGTGFYEQYF.

This clonotype appeared once. V is TRBV5-1 and J is TRBJ2-7; the D is unclear. Looked up from germline, CDR1 is SGHRS and CDR2 is YFSETQ. The CDR3 has 15 amino acids. V lost 0 bases, J lost 7 bases, and 17 bases lay in between. The DNA of the CDR3 is TGCGCCAGCAGCTTGGCCCCGGGTCCGTCGAGTGAGCAGTACTTC. Protein sequence: CASSLAPGPSSEQYF.

The chain recombines TRBV5-1 with TRBJ2-7; D is perhaps TRBD2 (6 bases). V lost 0 bases and J 2 bases, leaving 9 bases between the germline ends. The CDR3 has 14 residues. Germline V gene lookup returns CDR1 SGHRS and CDR2 YFSETQ. This CDR3 is CASSLGDSTYEQYF. The CDR3 DNA is TGCGCCAGCAGCTTGGGGGACTCAACCTACGAGCAGTACTTC. The whole variable domain, remainder taken from reference TRBV5-1 and TRBJ2-7, is KAGVTQTPRYLIKTRGQQVTLSCSPISGHRSVSWYQQTPGQGLQFLFEYFSETQRNKGNFPGRFSGRQFSNSRSEMNVSTLELGDSALYLCASSLGDSTYEQYFGPGTRLTVT.

This clonotype was seen only a few times. This chain connects TRBV27 to TRBJ2-1; no reliable D call. The V end lost 5 bases, the J end lost 0 bases, and 8 bases lay between the germline ends. This CDR3 is 14 amino acids long. Germline loops: CDR1 MNHEY, CDR2 SMNVEV (reference sequence). CDR3 nucleotides: TGTGCCAGCAGTGTTTGGAGCTCCTACAATGAGCAGTTCTTC. This encodes CASSVWSSYNEQFF.

The CDR3 here is CASSPNPGLATGELFF. CDR3 nucleotide sequence: TGTGCCAGCAGCCCGAACCCGGGACTAGCGACCGGGGAGCTGTTTTTT. The V gene is TRBV7-2, the J gene TRBJ2-2, with 10 positions matching TRBD2. CDR3 length equals 16 residues. V lost 5 bases, J lost 5 bases, and 8 bases stayed unmatched. CDR1 and CDR2 (germline): SGHTA, FQGNSA.

J is TRBJ2-7 and V is TRBV7-8; 7 positions match TRBD2. Germline CDR1 SGHVS, CDR2 FQNEAQ. CDR3 length: 16 amino acids. With V trimmed by 5 bases and J by 2 bases, 12 bases remained unmatched. The CDR3 is CASSLGGPSGTYEQYF. CDR3 bases: TGTGCCAGCAGCCTAGGTGGGCCTAGCGGAACCTACGAGCAGTACTTC.